The following is a T cell receptor (beta chain) sequence with its context. This entry is derived from a study of OX40 agonist ivuxolimab in advanced cancers. At the level of the study: Every 2 weeks, patients got intravenous ivuxolimab at one of six dose levels (0.01-10 mg/kg).

Unmatched junction bases numbered 6, after V lost 3 bases and J lost 2 bases. Germline lookup yields CDR1 SGDLS and CDR2 YYNGEE. The CDR3 is 16 residues long. The repertoire was sequenced with immunoSEQ multiplex PCR; TCRdb's copy has only in-frame clones and lacks some. The sample lists approximately 66,000 clones, roughly 80% occurring once. The source was CD4+ or CD8+ T cells sorted from blood, collected in a trial of the OX40 agonist ivuxolimab. The origin of this receptor is an adult with an advanced solid tumor such as melanoma, head and neck, liver or kidney cancer. The chain employs TRBV9 and TRBJ2-2; 8 nucleotides align to TRBD2. CDR3 protein: CASSGSGGPNTGELFF. CDR3 in DNA: TGTGCCAGCAGCGGGAGCGGGGGCCCAAACACCGGGGAGCTGTTTTTT.